Following are 17 T cell receptor beta chains from one sample sequenced in a study of beta chain features in type 1 diabetes. Expressed TCRB transcripts were sequenced, since all the RNA that had been isolated was reverse transcribed. Sequencing used immunoSEQ multiplex PCR; TCRdb keeps in-frame clones, though not all of them. The sample holds almost 250,000 clones, around an eighth seen once. The material sequenced was naive CD4+ T cells from blood. The source of these receptors is a woman aged 40 to 55 in good health.

This sequence joins TRBV2 and TRBJ1-5; D is unclear. This CDR3 has 15 amino acids. The germline gives CDR1 SNHLY, CDR2 FYNNEI. Deletions cut 1 base from V and 0 bases from J, with 7 bases between. The CDR3 DNA sequence: TGTGCCAGCAGTGAAGGGAGGGTTAGCAATCAGCCCCAGCATTTT. This sequence encodes CASSEGRVSNQPQHF.

V and J are TRBV19 and TRBJ2-3, with 7 bases that match TRBD2. There are 14 residues in the CDR3. Germline CDR1 and CDR2: LNHDA and SQIVND (reference sequence). V shed 8 bases and J 2 bases; nucleotides not matched to a gene: 7. For the CDR3, the DNA is TGTGCCAGTCGACCGGGACTACTCACAGATACGCAGTATTTT. Its protein is CASRPGLLTDTQYF.

This clone was seen ten or more times. This chain connects TRBV29-1 to TRBJ2-1; D might be TRBD2 (6 bases). Germline V gene sequence: CDR1 SQVTM, CDR2 ANQGSEA. Trimming took 7 bases from V and 10 from J, leaving 20 bases between them. This CDR3 comprises 13 residues. As DNA, the CDR3 is TGCAGCGCTGCGGGGAAGGGGATCAGGGAGCAGTTCTTC. This codes for CSAAGKGIREQFF.

This clone was observed a handful of times. The chain is built from TRBV19 and TRBJ2-1; D may be TRBD1 (6 bases). CDR1 and CDR2 (germline): LNHDA, SQIVND (reference sequence). V gave up 0 bases and J gave up 12 bases, with 15 bases separating them. The length of the CDR3 is 14 residues. The CDR3 here is CASSIDPNRVGQFF. DNA for the CDR3: TGTGCCAGTAGTATAGACCCAAACAGGGTCGGGCAGTTCTTC.

This clone was seen a few times. The CDR3, as DNA: TGTGCCAGCAGTTTATCAGCGGGGTTTTATGGCTACACCTTC. The encoded protein is CASSLSAGFYGYTF. The chain recombines TRBV28 with TRBJ1-2, with D unclear. CDR3 size: 14 residues. Germline CDR1 reads MDHEN; CDR2 reads SYDVKM. Trimming took 1 base from V and 5 from J, leaving 11 bases between them.

V usage is TRBV7-2 and J usage is TRBJ2-5, with TRBD1 as a possible D gene (5 bases). V was clipped by 5 bases and J by 5 bases, with 12 bases between them. There are 13 residues in the CDR3. In germline, CDR1 is SGHTA, CDR2 FQGNSA. CDR3 coding DNA: TGTGCCAGCAGCCCAGGGCTGCGGGAGACCCAGTACTTC. Protein sequence: CASSPGLRETQYF. The full variable domain, in which reference TRBV7-2 and TRBJ2-5 provide the parts outside the CDR3, is GAGVSQSPSNKVTEKGKDVELRCDPISGHTALYWYRQSLGQGLEFLIYFQGNSAPDKSGLPSDRFSAERTGGSVSTLTIQRTQQEDSAVYLCASSPGLRETQYFGPGTRLLVL.

CDR3 nucleotides: TGTGCCAGCTCACGGACAGGGCTTAATGAAAAACTGTTTTTT. It is translated as CASSRTGLNEKLFF. The chain employs TRBV18 and TRBJ1-4; 8 positions agree with TRBD1. This CDR3 contains 14 residues. Germline V gene lookup returns CDR1 KGHSH and CDR2 LQKENI. V shed 4 bases and J 4 bases; nucleotides not matched to a gene: 2.

The sample holds a few counts of this clone. At one end, the junction sequence differs from germline, possibly due to a read error. V gene TRBV7-2 combines with J gene TRBJ2-5; D is perhaps TRBD2 (6 bases). This CDR3 has 14 residues. CDR1 is SGHTA, CDR2 FQGNSA, per germline. CDR3 DNA sequence: TGTGCCAGCAGCTTAGACGGGGGAGACTATACACGACACTTC. Residues: CASSLDGGDYTRHF.

This clone was found a few times. This chain links TRBV2 with TRBJ1-5; unclear D gene. Trimming stripped 8 bases from V and 7 bases from J, with 15 bases between. CDR3 length: 13 amino acids. Germline V gene sequence: CDR1 SNHLY, CDR2 FYNNEI. CDR3: CASRGNFGQPQHF. The CDR3 nucleotides read TGTGCCAGCCGGGGAAACTTCGGCCAGCCCCAGCATTTT.

This clone has a handful of counts. The V gene is TRBV7-9, the J gene TRBJ2-7; a weak D match, TRBD2 (6 bases). V was trimmed by 5 bases and J by 2 bases, leaving 19 bases between them. This CDR3 is built from 16 residues. CDR1 is SEHNR, CDR2 FQNEAQ, per germline (reference sequence). Here the CDR3 reads CASSPHPMGGAYEQYF. The CDR3 DNA is TGTGCCAGCAGCCCCCACCCGATGGGGGGAGCCTACGAGCAGTACTTC.

The chain is built from TRBV5-1 and TRBJ2-2; D is uncertain. The CDR3 runs 14 residues. Germline assignment: CDR1 SGHRS and CDR2 YFSETQ. Trimming cost V 0 bases and J 1 base, with 4 bases left between them. In DNA form, the CDR3 reads TGCGCCAGCAGCTTGGGAGTGAACACCGGGGAGCTGTTTTTT. Residues: CASSLGVNTGELFF.

This clone occurred a few times. The genes are TRBV18 and TRBJ2-2; 7 nucleotides align to TRBD1. This CDR3 contains 16 residues. CDR1 is KGHSH, CDR2 LQKENI, per germline. With V trimmed by 3 bases and J by 3 bases, 7 bases remained unmatched. Here the CDR3 reads CASSPVRGQDTGELFF. The DNA of the CDR3 is TGTGCCAGCTCACCTGTGAGGGGGCAGGACACCGGGGAGCTGTTTTTT.

The chain links TRBV7-9 to TRBJ2-1, with 8 nucleotides matching TRBD2. In germline, CDR1 is SEHNR, CDR2 FQNEAQ (reference sequence). Unmatched junction bases numbered 4, after V lost 0 bases and J lost 0 bases. This CDR3 region has 17 residues. The DNA of the CDR3 is TGTGCCAGCAGCTTAGCGCTAGGACTAGCCTCCTACAATGAGCAGTTCTTC. Protein product: CASSLALGLASYNEQFF. The full variable domain, its missing parts supplied by reference TRBV7-9 and TRBJ2-1, is DTGVSQNPRHKITKRGQNVTFRCDPISEHNRLYWYRQTLGQGPEFLTYFQNEAQLEKSRLLSDRFSAERPKGSFSTLEIQRTEQGDSAMYLCASSLALGLASYNEQFFGPGTRLTVL.

The chain uses TRBV19 and TRBJ1-5; TRBD1 agrees at 8 bases. The CDR3 has 15 amino acids. V dropped 7 bases and J dropped 5; count of bases not matched to a gene: 10. Germline V gene sequence: CDR1 LNHDA, CDR2 SQIVND (reference sequence). The CDR3 sequence is CASTLGTGADQPQHF. The CDR3 nucleotides read TGTGCCAGTACCCTAGGGACAGGTGCTGATCAGCCCCAGCATTTT.

The chain combines TRBV18 with TRBJ1-3, with a possible D match to TRBD1 (5 bases). V lost 3 bases and J 2 bases, leaving 11 bases between the germline ends. Per the germline V gene, CDR1 is KGHSH and CDR2 is LQKENI. This CDR3 is 15 amino acids long. In DNA form, the CDR3 reads TGTGCCAGCTCACCCCGGCAGGGAACTGGAAACACCATATATTTT. Encoded protein: CASSPRQGTGNTIYF.

This clone was counted between two and nine times. The chain combines TRBV29-1 with TRBJ2-2; no reliable D call. Deletions cut 3 bases from V and 2 bases from J, with 7 bases between. Germline V gene data show CDR1 as SQVTM and CDR2 as ANQGSEA. There are 13 residues in the CDR3. DNA of the CDR3: TGCAGCGTTGACGGCGGTAACACCGGGGAGCTGTTTTTT. Its protein product is CSVDGGNTGELFF.

This clone was found a few times. This rearrangement joins TRBV6-5 to TRBJ2-3; D may be TRBD1 (5 bases). CDR1 and CDR2 (germline): MNHEY, SVGAGI. The CDR3 consists of 13 residues. The V end lost 7 bases, the J end lost 3 bases, and 11 bases lay between the germline ends. The CDR3 DNA follows: TGTGCCAGCACCCCAGGGAATACAGATACGCAGTATTTT. Protein sequence: CASTPGNTDTQYF.